This TCR beta chain comes out of a study of neoadjuvant anti-PD-1 for oral cavity cancer. Trimming cost V 3 bases and J 2 bases, with 9 bases left between them. The length of the CDR3 is 14 residues. Germline V gives CDR1 LNHDA, CDR2 SQIVND (reference sequence). Time point meaning: after neoadjuvant nivolumab, at surgical resection. Notes on this clone: Its matching antigen is unknown.

General study findings and limits: Expansion of preexisting intratumoral clones was suggested to aid response.

The assay was immunoSEQ multiplex PCR, and TCRdb's table has in-frame clones only and misses some. Of around 21,000 clones in the sample, more than 35% are singletons; the top ten hold under 40%. The TCR originated in a person aged 35-79 years with oral cavity squamous cell carcinoma. The gene calls are TRBV19 and TRBJ2-3, with a tentative D call TRBD1 (5 bases). Sequences were derived from tumor tissue, sampled after nivolumab (anti-PD-1) treatment. For the CDR3, the DNA is TGTGCCAGTAGTATTTCAGGGTTCACAGATACGCAGTATTTT. As protein: CASSISGFTDTQYF.